A single sample gave rise to the 27 T cell receptor beta chains below, sequenced in a study of chemoradiotherapy in HPV16-positive cancers. The table came from immunoSEQ multiplex PCR; TCRdb's copy has only in-frame clones and leaves some out. The sample includes roughly 32,000 clones, 80% to 90% of them seen just once. This material consisted of blood, taken from a patient who underwent chemoradiotherapy. Receptors were obtained from a human donor with HPV-associated anogenital cancer.

The V gene is TRBV14, the J gene TRBJ2-1; D call uncertain. The CDR3 is 14 residues long. Trimming removed 2 bases at V and 6 bases at J, with 11 bases between. The germline V gene has CDR1 SGHDN and CDR2 FVKESK. The CDR3 DNA reads as TGTGCCAGCAGCCAACTAGGACCGGGCAATGAGCAGTTCTTC. Translating gives CASSQLGPGNEQFF.

V is TRBV4-3 and J is TRBJ1-2; D might be TRBD1 (5 bases). CDR1 is LGHNA and CDR2 is YSLEER in the germline V gene. The CDR3 is 15 residues long. Trimming took 6 bases from V and 4 from J, leaving 18 bases between them. The CDR3, as DNA: TGCGCCAGCAGGCTGGGGGTCCTCAAGGGCTATGGCTACACCTTC. Amino acids: CASRLGVLKGYGYTF.

The rearrangement links TRBV9 to TRBJ1-2; D ambiguous. The CDR3 is 14 residues long. The germline V and J ends were trimmed by 1 base and 4 bases, with 11 bases remaining between them. CDR1 and CDR2 (germline): SGDLS, YYNGEE. This CDR3 is CASSVSGSTYGYTF. CDR3 sequence (DNA): TGTGCCAGCAGCGTAAGTGGGTCAACCTATGGCTACACCTTC.

The chain has TRBV7-9 and TRBJ2-1; 8 bases fit TRBD1. The V gene end was trimmed by 4 bases and the J gene end by 7 bases; junction bases not matched to a gene: 6. CDR3 size: 14 residues. Germline assignment: CDR1 SEHNR and CDR2 FQNEAQ (reference sequence). In DNA, the CDR3 is TGTGCCAGCAGCTCCCGGACAGGGAGGAATGAGCAGTTCTTC. It is translated as CASSSRTGRNEQFF.

This clone was recorded a few times. The J gene is TRBJ2-5, the V gene TRBV19, with 8 bases identical to TRBD1. J was trimmed by 4 bases and V by 3 bases; bases with no gene match: 7. This CDR3 has 15 residues. CDR1 is LNHDA, CDR2 SQIVND, per germline (reference sequence). CDR3: CASSMTGDRGETQYF. The DNA of the CDR3 is TGTGCCAGTAGTATGACAGGGGACCGGGGAGAGACCCAGTACTTC.

This clone appeared a single time. The CDR3 spells CASSSAGVGEQYF. In nucleotides, the CDR3 is TGCGCCAGCAGCTCCGCGGGGGTAGGGGAGCAGTACTTC. The chain carries TRBV5-1 and TRBJ2-7; 7 bases fit TRBD2. CDR1 and CDR2 from the germline V gene are SGHRS and YFSETQ. The CDR3 has 13 residues. V trimming: 3 bases; J trimming: 7 bases; junction bases outside the gene matches: 7.

Here the CDR3 reads CASSQGTQYNEQFF. The DNA for the CDR3 is TGCGCCAGCAGCCAAGGGACACAATACAATGAGCAGTTCTTC. The rearrangement links TRBV4-3 to TRBJ2-1, with D perhaps matching TRBD1 (5 bases). Trimming stripped 1 base from V and 4 bases from J, with 8 bases between. CDR1 and CDR2 from the germline V gene are LGHNA and YSLEER. The CDR3 runs to 14 residues.

This clone was picked up one time. V gene TRBV7-9 combines with J gene TRBJ1-4; TRBD1 matches at 11 bases. The CDR3 runs to 14 residues. Germline V gives CDR1 SEHNR, CDR2 FQNEAQ (reference sequence). J lost 9 bases, V lost 5 bases, and 5 bases had no gene match. The DNA for the CDR3 is TGTGCCAGCAGCCCTGGACAGGGGGCTCAAAAACTGTTTTTT. Residues: CASSPGQGAQKLFF.

The chain joins TRBV20-1 to TRBJ2-7; TRBD1 is a possible D gene (6 bases). Germline lookup yields CDR1 DFQATT and CDR2 SNEGSKA (reference sequence). The V gene lost 6 bases and the J gene lost 3 bases, with 9 bases spanning the gap. The length of the CDR3 is 11 residues. The DNA of the CDR3 is TGCAGTGCCCTGGACAGCTACGAGCAGTACTTC. Translation gives CSALDSYEQYF.

This chain connects TRBV5-4 to TRBJ2-2; TRBD1 is a possible D gene (6 bases). V was cut by 0 bases and J by 6 bases, with 15 bases left in between. Germline CDR1 reads SGHNT; CDR2 reads YYREEE (reference sequence). CDR3 length: 16 residues. The CDR3 protein is CASSLDGGRMAGELFF. DNA of the CDR3: TGTGCCAGCAGCTTGGATGGGGGCCGCATGGCCGGGGAGCTGTTTTTT.

The V and J genes are TRBV19 and TRBJ2-1; D might be TRBD2 (5 bases). This CDR3 spans 16 amino acids. The V and J ends lost 6 bases and 1 base respectively, with 16 bases between them. CDR1 is LNHDA, CDR2 SQIVND, per germline (reference sequence). DNA of the CDR3: TGTGCCAGTAGGGCTGGAGGATACGTTTCCTACAATGAGCAGTTCTTC. Residues: CASRAGGYVSYNEQFF.

This chain links TRBV6-6 with TRBJ1-5, with unresolved D. CDR1 and CDR2 from the germline V gene are MNHNY and SVGAGI (reference sequence). The ends were cut back, 7 bases at V and 8 bases at J, with 15 bases in the middle. The CDR3 consists of 13 residues. CDR3 nucleotide sequence: TGTGCCAGCAATACCCAGGCGACCGAGCCCCAGCATTTT. Protein sequence: CASNTQATEPQHF.

The chain joins TRBV18 to TRBJ2-3; possibly TRBD2 for D (6 bases). Germline loops: CDR1 KGHSH, CDR2 LQKENI. This CDR3 contains 15 residues. The V gene lost 2 bases and the J gene lost 0 bases, with 9 bases spanning the gap. The CDR3 loop reads CASSPILASTDTQYF. The CDR3 DNA sequence: TGTGCCAGCTCACCAATCCTAGCGAGCACAGATACGCAGTATTTT.

The CDR3 spells CSVSGQRDTIYF. CDR3 DNA sequence: TGCAGCGTTAGTGGACAGCGGGACACCATATATTTT. The chain recombines TRBV29-1 with TRBJ1-3; tentative D call: TRBD1 (6 bases). Germline CDR1 and CDR2: SQVTM and ANQGSEA. CDR3 length: 12 residues. V lost 5 bases to trimming and J lost 8 bases, with 13 bases between them.

The gene calls are TRBV5-1 and TRBJ2-5; D uncertain. The CDR3 covers 15 residues. The V and J ends lost 0 bases and 1 base respectively, with 10 bases between them. Germline CDR1 is SGHRS and CDR2 is YFSETQ. The CDR3 DNA reads TGCGCCAGCAGCTTGGCTATAGGTAGCCAAGAGACCCAGTACTTC. Amino acid sequence: CASSLAIGSQETQYF.

V usage is TRBV4-3 and J usage is TRBJ2-2, with 15 bases matching TRBD2. In germline, CDR1 is LGHNA, CDR2 YSLEER. The V segment lost 6 bases and the J segment 6 bases; nucleotides outside the gene matches: 11. The CDR3 contains 18 residues. CDR3 loop: CASRGLAGGVGKAGELFF. The DNA of the CDR3 is TGCGCCAGCAGAGGACTAGCGGGAGGGGTGGGAAAAGCCGGGGAGCTGTTTTTT.

The rearrangement links TRBV6-5 to TRBJ2-7; the D gene is possibly TRBD2 (6 bases). Trimming pared 7 bases from V and 1 base from J, leaving 14 bases between. Looked up from germline, CDR1 is MNHEY and CDR2 is SVGAGI. The CDR3 length is 14 residues. The CDR3 here is CASTRGGTSYEQYF. The CDR3 DNA follows: TGTGCCAGCACCAGAGGAGGGACTTCCTACGAGCAGTACTTC.

The chain has TRBV9 and TRBJ2-6; D remains ambiguous. V lost 0 bases and J lost 0, with 13 bases in between. The CDR3 length is 18 residues. CDR1 and CDR2 from the germline V gene are SGDLS and YYNGEE. CDR3 coding DNA: TGTGCCAGCAGCGTAGGAGCAGGTCGTTTCTCTGGGGCCAACGTCCTGACTTTC. Encoded protein: CASSVGAGRFSGANVLTF.

The rearrangement uses TRBV18 and TRBJ1-5; 7 nucleotides agree with TRBD1. This CDR3 is 16 amino acids long. Germline CDR1 is KGHSH and CDR2 is LQKENI. V lost 3 bases, J lost 5 bases, and 10 bases stayed unmatched. The CDR3 protein is CASSPGQGGRDQPQHF. CDR3 nucleotides: TGTGCCAGCTCACCGGGCCAGGGGGGAAGGGATCAGCCCCAGCATTTT.

This chain joins TRBV5-4 and TRBJ2-7, with 14 nucleotides matching TRBD2. CDR3 length equals 17 residues. CDR1 is SGHNT and CDR2 is YYREEE in the germline V gene (reference sequence). V lost 4 bases to trimming and J lost 9 bases; unmatched junction nucleotides: 15. The CDR3 region has the DNA TGTGCCAGCAGCCCTGGGACTAGCGGGGGCCATTTAAGTAGGCAGTACTTC. It translates to CASSPGTSGGHLSRQYF.

The V and J genes are TRBV9 and TRBJ2-4, with TRBD1 as a possible D gene (6 bases). The CDR3 totals 14 residues. The germline V gene has CDR1 SGDLS and CDR2 YYNGEE. Trimming removed 4 bases from V and 3 bases from J, with 11 bases in between. CDR3 loop: CASSSGTNKNIQYF. CDR3 coding DNA: TGTGCCAGCAGCTCCGGGACAAACAAAAACATTCAGTACTTC. Filled out from reference TRBV9 and TRBJ2-4, the complete variable domain reads DSGVTQTPKHLITATGQRVTLRCSPRSGDLSVYWYQQSLDQGLQFLIQYYNGEERAKGNILERFSAQQFPDLHSELNLSSLELGDSALYFCASSSGTNKNIQYFGAGTRLSVL.

The V gene is TRBV4-3, the J gene TRBJ1-4; 8 bases map to TRBD1. Germline V gene sequence: CDR1 LGHNA, CDR2 YSLEER. Unmatched junction bases numbered 2, after V lost 3 bases and J lost 5 bases. The CDR3 runs 14 residues. CDR3 DNA: TGCGCCAGCAGCCAGGGACAGGAGAATGAAAAACTGTTTTTT. Translation gives CASSQGQENEKLFF.

The chain has TRBV27 and TRBJ2-7; tentative D call: TRBD1 (5 bases). The V gene lost 10 bases and the J gene lost 1 base, with 23 bases spanning the gap. CDR3 length: 16 amino acids. CDR1 and CDR2 (germline): MNHEY, SMNVEV (reference sequence). CDR3 DNA sequence: TGTGCCACCCCCAAGTGGCAGGGAAGGGATTCCTACGAGCAGTACTTC. Its translation is CATPKWQGRDSYEQYF.

The V call is TRBV9, the J call TRBJ2-5; TRBD1 might be the D (6 bases). The CDR3 has 13 residues. V dropped 6 bases and J dropped 1 base, with 10 bases sitting between them. The V gene's germline CDR1 is SGDLS and CDR2 YYNGEE. For the CDR3, the DNA is TGTGCCAGCAACCCGGACAGCCAAGAGACCCAGTACTTC. Residues: CASNPDSQETQYF.

The chain has TRBV19 and TRBJ1-1, with D uncertain. The CDR3 is 11 residues long. Germline V lookup: CDR1 LNHDA, CDR2 SQIVND (reference sequence). The V end lost 7 bases, the J end lost 3 bases, and 6 bases lay between the germline ends. The CDR3 DNA follows: TGTGCCAGTACGGGGTACACTGAAGCTTTCTTT. Translating it yields CASTGYTEAFF.

This clone came up once. The chain links TRBV9 to TRBJ1-2; no definite D call. Germline V gives CDR1 SGDLS, CDR2 YYNGEE. The CDR3 is 15 amino acids. V was clipped by 0 bases and J by 0 bases, with 9 bases between them. Here the CDR3 reads CASSVGLSSNYGYTF. Written as DNA, the CDR3 is TGTGCCAGCAGCGTAGGTTTGTCCTCTAACTATGGCTACACCTTC.

This rearrangement joins TRBV18 to TRBJ2-2, with 8 positions matching TRBD1. Germline values: CDR1 KGHSH, CDR2 LQKENI. The CDR3 covers 16 residues. V lost 3 bases, J lost 4 bases, and 7 bases stayed unmatched. CDR3 sequence: CASSPARGQGTGELFF. The DNA for the CDR3 is TGTGCCAGCTCACCTGCCAGGGGGCAGGGCACCGGGGAGCTGTTTTTT.